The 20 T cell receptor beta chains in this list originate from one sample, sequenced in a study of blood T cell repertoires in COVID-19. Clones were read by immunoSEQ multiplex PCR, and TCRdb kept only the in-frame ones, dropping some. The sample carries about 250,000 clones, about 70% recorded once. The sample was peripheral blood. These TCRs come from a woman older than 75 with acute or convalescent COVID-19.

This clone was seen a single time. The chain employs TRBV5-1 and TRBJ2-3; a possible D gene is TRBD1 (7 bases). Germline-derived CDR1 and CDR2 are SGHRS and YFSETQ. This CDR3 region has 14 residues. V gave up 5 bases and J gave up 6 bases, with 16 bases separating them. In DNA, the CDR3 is TGCGCCAGCAGATTCCCAGGGGGGATGGATACGCAGTATTTT. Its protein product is CASRFPGGMDTQYF.

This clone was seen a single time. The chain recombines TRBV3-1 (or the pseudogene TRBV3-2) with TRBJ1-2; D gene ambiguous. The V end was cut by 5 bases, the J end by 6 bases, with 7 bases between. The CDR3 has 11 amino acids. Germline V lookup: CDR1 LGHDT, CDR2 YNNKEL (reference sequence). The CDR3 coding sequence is TGTGCCAGCAGCACGAGGGATGGCTACACCTTC. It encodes CASSTRDGYTF.

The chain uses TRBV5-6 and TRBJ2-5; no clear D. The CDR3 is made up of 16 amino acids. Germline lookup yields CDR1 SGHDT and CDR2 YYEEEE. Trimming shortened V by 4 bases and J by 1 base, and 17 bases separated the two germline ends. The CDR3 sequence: CASSLQTGKIQETQYF. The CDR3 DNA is TGTGCCAGCAGCCTACAGACCGGAAAAATCCAAGAGACCCAGTACTTC. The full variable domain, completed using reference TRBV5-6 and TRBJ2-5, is DAGVTQSPTHLIKTRGQQVTLRCSPKSGHDTVSWYQQALGQGPQFIFQYYEEEERQRGNFPDRFSGHQFPNYSSELNVNALLLGDSALYLCASSLQTGKIQETQYFGPGTRLLVL.

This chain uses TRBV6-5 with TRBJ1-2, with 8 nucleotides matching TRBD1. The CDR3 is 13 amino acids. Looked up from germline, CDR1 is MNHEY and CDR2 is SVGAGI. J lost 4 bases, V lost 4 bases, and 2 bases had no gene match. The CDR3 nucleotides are TGTGCCAGCAGTTTTGGACAGGGCTATGGCTACACCTTC. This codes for CASSFGQGYGYTF.

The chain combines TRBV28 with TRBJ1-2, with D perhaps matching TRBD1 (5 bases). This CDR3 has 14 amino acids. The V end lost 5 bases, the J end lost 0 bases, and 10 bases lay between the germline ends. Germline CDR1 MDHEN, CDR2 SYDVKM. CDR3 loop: CASSQGAANYGYTF. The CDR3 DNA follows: TGTGCCAGCAGTCAAGGGGCAGCTAACTATGGCTACACCTTC.

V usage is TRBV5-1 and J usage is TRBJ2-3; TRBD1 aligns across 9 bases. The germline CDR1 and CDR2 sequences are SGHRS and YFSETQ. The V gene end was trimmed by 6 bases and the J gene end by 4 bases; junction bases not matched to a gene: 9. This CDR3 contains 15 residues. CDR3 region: CASTSSGTGPDTQYF. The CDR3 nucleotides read TGCGCCAGCACCTCCTCCGGGACAGGGCCAGATACGCAGTATTTT.

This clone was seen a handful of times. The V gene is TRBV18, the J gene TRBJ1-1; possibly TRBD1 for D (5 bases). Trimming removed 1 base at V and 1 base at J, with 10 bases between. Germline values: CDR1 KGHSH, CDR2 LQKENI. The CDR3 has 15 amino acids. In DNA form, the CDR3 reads TGTGCCAGCTCACCACGGGGCCAGAAGAACACTGAAGCTTTCTTT. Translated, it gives CASSPRGQKNTEAFF. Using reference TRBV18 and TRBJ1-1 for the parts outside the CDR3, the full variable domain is NAGVMQNPRHLVRRRGQEARLRCSPMKGHSHVYWYRQLPEEGLKFMVYLQKENIIDESGMPKERFSAEFPKEGPSILRIQQVVRGDSAAYFCASSPRGQKNTEAFFGQGTRLTVV.

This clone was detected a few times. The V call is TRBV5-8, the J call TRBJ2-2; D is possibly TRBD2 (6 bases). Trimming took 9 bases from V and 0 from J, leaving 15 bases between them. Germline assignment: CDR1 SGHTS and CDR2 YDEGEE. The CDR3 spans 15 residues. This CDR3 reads CATHGGLTNTGELFF. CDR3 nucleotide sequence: TGTGCCACCCATGGGGGACTGACGAACACCGGGGAGCTGTTTTTT.

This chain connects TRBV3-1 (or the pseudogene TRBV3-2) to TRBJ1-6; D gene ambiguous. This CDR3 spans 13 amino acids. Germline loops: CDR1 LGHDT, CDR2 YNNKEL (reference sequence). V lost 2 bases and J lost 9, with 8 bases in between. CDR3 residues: CASSQKAGSPLHF. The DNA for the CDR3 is TGTGCCAGCAGCCAAAAGGCGGGTTCACCCCTCCACTTT.

CDR3 region: CASSPGQRSNEKLFF. In DNA form, the CDR3 reads TGTGCCAGCTCACCAGGACAGAGGAGCAATGAAAAACTGTTTTTT. This sequence joins TRBV18 and TRBJ1-4; possible D gene TRBD1, 6 bases. The germline gives CDR1 KGHSH, CDR2 LQKENI. The CDR3 sequence is 15 residues long. Trimming removed 2 bases at V and 5 bases at J, with 12 bases between.

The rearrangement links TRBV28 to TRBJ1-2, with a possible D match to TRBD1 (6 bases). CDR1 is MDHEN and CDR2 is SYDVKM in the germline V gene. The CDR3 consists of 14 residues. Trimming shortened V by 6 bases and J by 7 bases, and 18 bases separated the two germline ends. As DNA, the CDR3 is TGTGCCAGCAGCCTGGGGAACAGGGTGGGTGGCTACACCTTC. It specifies CASSLGNRVGGYTF.

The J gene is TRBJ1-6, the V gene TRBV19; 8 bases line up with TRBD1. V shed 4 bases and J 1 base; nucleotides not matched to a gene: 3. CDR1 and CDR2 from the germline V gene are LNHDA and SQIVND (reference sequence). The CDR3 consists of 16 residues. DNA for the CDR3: TGTGCCAGTAGTAAAGACAGGGGATCCTATAATTCACCCCTCCACTTT. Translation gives CASSKDRGSYNSPLHF.

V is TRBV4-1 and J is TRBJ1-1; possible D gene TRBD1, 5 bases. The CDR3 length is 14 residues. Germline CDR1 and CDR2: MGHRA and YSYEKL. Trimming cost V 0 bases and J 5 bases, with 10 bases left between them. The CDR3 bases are TGCGCCAGCAGCCAAGAGGAGGGGATGACTGAAGCTTTCTTT. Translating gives CASSQEEGMTEAFF.

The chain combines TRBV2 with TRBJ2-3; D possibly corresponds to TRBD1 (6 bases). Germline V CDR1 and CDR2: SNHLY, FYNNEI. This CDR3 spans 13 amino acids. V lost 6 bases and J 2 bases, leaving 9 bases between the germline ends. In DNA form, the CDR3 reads TGTGCCAGCAGACAGGGATTCACAGATACGCAGTATTTT. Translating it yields CASRQGFTDTQYF.

In nucleotides, the CDR3 is TGTGCCAGCAGCCCGAAACCGGGACAGGGAAGCTACACCATATATTTT. Translating it yields CASSPKPGQGSYTIYF. The rearrangement links TRBV7-9 to TRBJ1-3, with 9 bases identical to TRBD1. The trim removed 5 bases at V and 8 bases at J, leaving 13 bases unmatched. The germline V gene encodes CDR1 SEHNR and CDR2 FQNEAQ (reference sequence). The CDR3 is 16 residues long.

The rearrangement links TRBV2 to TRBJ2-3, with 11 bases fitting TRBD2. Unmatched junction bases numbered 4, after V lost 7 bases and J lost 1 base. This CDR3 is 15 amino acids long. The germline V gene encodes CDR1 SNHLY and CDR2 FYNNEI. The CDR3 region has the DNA TGTGCCAGCACCCAACTAGCGGGGGGCACAGATACGCAGTATTTT. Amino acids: CASTQLAGGTDTQYF.

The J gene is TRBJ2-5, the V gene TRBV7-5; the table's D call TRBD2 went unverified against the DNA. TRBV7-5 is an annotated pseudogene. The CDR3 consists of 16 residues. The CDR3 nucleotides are TGTGTCAGAAGCTTAGCGCCTAGACTAGCGGAAGAGACCCAGTACTTC. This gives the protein CVRSLAPRLAEETQYF.

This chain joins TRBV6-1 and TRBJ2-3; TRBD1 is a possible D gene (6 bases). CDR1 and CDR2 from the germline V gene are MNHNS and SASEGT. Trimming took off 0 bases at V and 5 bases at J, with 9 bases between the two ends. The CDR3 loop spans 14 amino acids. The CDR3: CASSEARTEDTQYF. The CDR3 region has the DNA TGTGCCAGCAGTGAAGCCCGGACAGAAGATACGCAGTATTTT.

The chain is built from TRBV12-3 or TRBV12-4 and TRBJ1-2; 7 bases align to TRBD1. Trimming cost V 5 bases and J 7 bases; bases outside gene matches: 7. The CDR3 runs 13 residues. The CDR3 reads CASSLGQASGYTF. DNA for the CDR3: TGTGCCAGCAGTCTTGGACAGGCGAGTGGCTACACCTTC.

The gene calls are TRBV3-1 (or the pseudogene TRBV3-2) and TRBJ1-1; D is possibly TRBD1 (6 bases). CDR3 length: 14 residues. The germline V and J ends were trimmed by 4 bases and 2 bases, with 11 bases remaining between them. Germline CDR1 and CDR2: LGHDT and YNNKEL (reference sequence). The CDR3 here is CASSLQQGNTEAFF. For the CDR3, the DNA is TGTGCCAGCAGCCTACAACAGGGTAACACTGAAGCTTTCTTT.